This note documents a single T cell receptor beta chain sequence. Its specificity is unknown. The sample originates from a study of blood T cells in healthy people across ages. Study findings and constraints: Roughly linear age-related decline in beta diversity appeared, significant by age about 40. It was held that diversity estimates obtained from one million T cells represented underestimates. TCR beta diversity tracked closely with naive T cell percentage.

Each donor supplied around 9.6 milliliters of peripheral blood. Germline V gene data show CDR1 as SGHRS and CDR2 as YFSETQ. The V gene end was trimmed by 4 bases and the J gene end by 0 bases; junction bases not matched to a gene: 11. The CDR3 is 18 residues long. The use of a sample-barcoded 5' primer and a J-beta primer mix characterized a second PCR of roughly 6 to 11 cycles. TCRdb independently ran MiXCR on the 5' RACE reads; one entry per CDR3 protein. Here the sample spans 1,100,000 or so distinct CDR3 sequences, more than 35% being singletons. The source of this sequence is a woman in her fifties or sixties in good health. The sample consisted of blood. The V call is TRBV5-1, the J call TRBJ2-1; 9 nucleotides agree with TRBD2. CDR3 protein: CASSESTSGPLSYNEQFF. In DNA form, the CDR3 reads TGCGCCAGCAGCGAATCCACTAGCGGGCCCCTCTCCTACAATGAGCAGTTCTTC.